Sequencing of this T cell receptor beta chain was carried out in a study of cytomegalovirus exposure and HLA in healthy donors (dated by TCRdb to about 2017). About the investigation overall: In an earlier analysis of some 550 of the donors, around 290 Gb of sequence data and 117 million unique TCR beta sequences from about 179 million T cells were reported. An early release that covered around 590 HLA-typed donors contained approximately 300 gigabases of sequencing data and 85 million to 100 million unique TCR sequences. The genetic ancestry cluster associated with self-reported Caucasian donors included around 76% of the 300 to 450 genotyped donors. The study aimed to test whether signatures of past pathogen exposure could be identified by cataloging public T cell receptors. The study used immunosequencing to profile the T cell repertoires of hundreds of subjects and linked those repertoires to cytomegalovirus serostatus. In addition to the first cohort of roughly 700 subjects, a separate validation cohort of approximately 110 different subjects was used. To predict cytomegalovirus infection status, the study brought together high-throughput TCR immunosequencing, statistical association of individual TCRs with disease status, and machine learning. To study patterns of TCR occurrence, a later analysis re-analyzed previously published TCR beta repertoires from hundreds of donors and added high-resolution HLA genotyping. Rather than drawing on any new phenotypic data, the later analysis identified candidate immune exposures from TCR beta sequences and the way those sequences occurred across donors. To decide whether each TCR beta V gene segment behaved as functional or pseudogenic, an earlier analysis of some 570 of the donors relied on high-throughput TCR beta sequencing. Donor age, sex, ethnicity and CMV serostatus were compiled together with the repertoire data. In a later genetic analysis, genome-wide SNP genotypes for about three fifths of the roughly 670 donors were used, and that subset was treated as a discovery cohort. All discovery cohort repertoires had been generated on a single sequencing platform. Class I and class II HLA loci were covered by the typing at four-digit resolution. The number of donors typed differed by locus, with about 629-630 for A, B, C, DRB1 and DQB1, 522 for DQA1, over 600 for DPA1, and around 430 for DPB1. Roughly 5 DR-DQ haplotypes were handled as single units for association and clustering, since linkage in the cohort was strong. Among under 450 genotyped donors of the cohort, an average of 235,054 unique TCR beta nucleotide sequences were sequenced per donor, around 20% of them non-productive.

CDR1 is given as SGHRS and CDR2 as YFSETQ, both from the germline V gene. The CDR3 numbers 19 residues from cysteine through phenylalanine. Only the CDR3 DNA is retained, 57 bases long and in frame from the first base. Trimming takes 0 bases from V and 1 base from J, and the germline ends sit 22 bases apart. This clone was found once. Its recognized antigen is unknown. No qualities accompany the bases; no much larger clone lies one base away. In total, 666 healthy bone marrow donors made up the cohort. At the time of sampling, all cohort members were nominally healthy, though unrecorded immune exposures were likely present. The donor tested CMV seronegative, placing the donor among the 350 or so seronegative members of the cohort. A peripheral blood sample was provided by each donor, and peripheral blood mononuclear cells were used for TCR beta sequencing. Genomic DNA extraction from the blood cell samples was performed with the Qiagen DNeasy Blood Extraction Kit.

Libraries were constructed by the immunoSEQ multiplex PCR assay. For the multiplex PCR, a mixture combining 60 forward primers for TCR Vbeta segments and 13 reverse primers for TCR Jbeta segments was used. The CDR3 region of rearranged TCR beta genes was amplified from genomic DNA by a multiplex PCR assay. On the Illumina HiSeq System, the amplified TCR beta libraries were sequenced as 87-base-pair reads. The study's own analysis went as follows. Across the roughly 600 repertoires, a later analysis counted 80 million or so unique TCR beta chains, roughly 11 million of which were shared by at least two donors. A nearest-neighbor algorithm error-corrected the raw reads and collapsed the reads into unique sequences, merging closely related sequences to remove PCR and sequencing errors. To assign V, D and J gene segments, CDR3 sequences were aligned to IMGT reference sequences. For a sequence to be retained, a match of at least six nucleotides to both a V gene segment and a J gene segment was required. Rearrangements were classified as productive when the CDR3 lacked stop codons and remained in frame with V and J, and all other rearrangements were classified as non-productive. CDR3 was defined according to IMGT convention as the region running from the second conserved V-encoded cysteine to the conserved J-encoded phenylalanine. The earlier analysis of about 590 of the donors excluded sequences that lacked an unambiguous match to a single V gene segment. An earlier analysis of several hundred of the donors called V segments functional above 56.7% productive rearrangements and segregating when the between-donor standard deviation exceeded 5%. A statistical classification framework was built to diagnose cytomegalovirus status from the catalog of TCR beta chain sequences. In a later analysis, V and J genes were assigned by comparing TCR nucleotide sequences against IMGT/GENE-DB human TR gene sequences. The TCRdist pipeline was used in a later analysis to assign CDR3 sequences and most-parsimonious VDJ recombination scenarios. In a later analysis, each TCR beta chain was defined by its CDR3 amino acid sequence together with its V-gene family, and reads without a unique V-gene family were excluded. To address suspected cross-contamination and a sequencing artifact, a later analysis removed some 620 highly shared, low-generation-probability nucleotide sequences. For each public chain, a later analysis derived a clonal expansion index from normalized ranks of inferred template counts within each repertoire. A later analysis computed generation probabilities with a VDJ recombination model fitted to out-of-frame rearrangements, and checked the results against IGoR. A later analysis scored TCR-TCR, TCR-HLA and TCR-CMV co-occurrence with hypergeometric tests, applying a repertoire-size bias correction to TCR pairs. In a later analysis, false discovery rates were estimated by permuting HLA or CMV assignments 20 times. A later analysis grouped co-occurring TCRs with DBSCAN, adding TCRdist sequence similarity when clustering within HLA-allele-positive subsets. Repertoires with fewer than 30,000 or more than 120,000 public chains were left out of co-occurrence clustering, as were about five repertoires with anomalous nucleotide sharing. In TCRdb, the immuneACCESS table is reduced to in-frame sequences with V and J assigned. These tables do not hold every clone; where another copy was compared, an unresolved V gene accounts for under half, and the others remain unexplained. V, J and clone size reflect that table, while D and trimming were determined from the DNA. The sample contains 160,000 or so clones, 65% to 80% of them found a single time. The ten largest clonotypes hold 3.5% to 5% of the sample.

What the authors observed across the whole study: Roughly uniform sequencing depth across donors was assumed in presence/absence analyses, although this assumption may not hold. A later analysis found that HLA-associated TCR beta chains were more clonally expanded and had lower generation probabilities than equally common non-associated chains. Compared with the approximately 700-donor mean, donors in an Asian-associated ancestry cluster had fewer N-insertions in productive TCRs, according to a later genetic analysis. V-gene and J-gene trimming of TCR beta chains was associated with a missense DCLRE1C variant in a later genetic analysis, and the association was replicated in an independent cohort. For the cohort, immune exposure information was limited to CMV serostatus. Assigning TCR associations to individual alleles was difficult when HLA alleles, especially DR and DQ, strongly co-occurred. A few of the identified cytomegalovirus-associated TCR beta chains were confirmed in vitro to be specific for cytomegalovirus antigens. The 87-base-pair reads could not distinguish some IMGT-functional V segments, including TRBV6-2 and TRBV6-3, so those segments were excluded. Broadly in line with IMGT annotations, most TCR beta V segments showed up in productive rearrangements about 87% or about 30% of the time in an earlier analysis of roughly 590 of the donors. Because counts were too low, roughly 16 rarely observed V segments, including chromosome 9 orphons, were left out of the earlier analysis of about 620 of the donors. The classifier was reported to diagnose cytomegalovirus status with high specificity and sensitivity in both the original cohort and the validation cohort. In a later analysis, most CMV-associated TCR beta chains were found to appear HLA-restricted, with HLA associations seemingly driven largely by CMV exposure. While some public TCRs were present in many individuals, most TCR sequences turned up only very rarely across donors. According to a later analysis, parvovirus B19, influenza, CMV and Epstein-Barr virus appeared linked to several top co-occurrence clusters. A later analysis found that TCR association rates varied across HLA loci, with DRB1 alleles showing the most associated TCRs and HLA-C alleles the fewest. Because HLA typing was unavailable for some donors at each locus, only the typed subset was used in association tests. The sequencing pipeline was judged likely to have produced a cluster of highly shared sequence variants as a technical artifact. In the study, some 180 TCR beta chains were listed as associated with cytomegalovirus. Correlated functional status among segregating V segments might reflect linkage disequilibrium, but an unknown experimental factor could not be ruled out. According to the authors, the approach could potentially be generalized to other disease states and immunological phenotypes. In this cohort, only TCR beta chains were sequenced, and detectable features were limited by the absence of alpha or paired-chain data. A further reported finding was that TCR beta sequences accurately predicted the HLA-A and HLA-B alleles for most subjects in the first cohort. At a false discovery rate of 0.05, a later analysis linked some 17,000 TCR beta sequences to specific HLA alleles.

The source of this sequence is a man aged 40-50 years in good health and CMV-seronegative. Specimen: PBMCs. Recombination connected TRBV5-1 to TRBJ2-5; D gene: possibly TRBD2, on 6 matching bases. The bases read TGCGCCAGCAGCTTGGACAGCCTTAAAGTCGCGGGACGCCAAGAGACCCAGTACTTC. This codes for CASSLDSLKVAGRQETQYF.